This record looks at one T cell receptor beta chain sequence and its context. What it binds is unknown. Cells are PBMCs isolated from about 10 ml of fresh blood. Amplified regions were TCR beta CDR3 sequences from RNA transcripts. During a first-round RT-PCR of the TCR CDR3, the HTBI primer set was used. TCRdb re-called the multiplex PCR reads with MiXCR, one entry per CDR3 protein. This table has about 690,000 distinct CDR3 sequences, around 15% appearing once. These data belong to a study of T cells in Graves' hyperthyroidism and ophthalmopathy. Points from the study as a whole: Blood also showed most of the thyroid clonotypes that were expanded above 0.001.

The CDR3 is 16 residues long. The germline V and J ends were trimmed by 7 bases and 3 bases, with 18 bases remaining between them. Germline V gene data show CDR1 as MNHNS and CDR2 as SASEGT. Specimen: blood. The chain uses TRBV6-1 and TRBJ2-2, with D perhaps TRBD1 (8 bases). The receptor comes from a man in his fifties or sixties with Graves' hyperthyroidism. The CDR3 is CASNQGASGYTGELFF. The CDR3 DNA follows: TGTGCCAGCAATCAGGGGGCTAGCGGATACACCGGGGAGCTGTTTTTT.